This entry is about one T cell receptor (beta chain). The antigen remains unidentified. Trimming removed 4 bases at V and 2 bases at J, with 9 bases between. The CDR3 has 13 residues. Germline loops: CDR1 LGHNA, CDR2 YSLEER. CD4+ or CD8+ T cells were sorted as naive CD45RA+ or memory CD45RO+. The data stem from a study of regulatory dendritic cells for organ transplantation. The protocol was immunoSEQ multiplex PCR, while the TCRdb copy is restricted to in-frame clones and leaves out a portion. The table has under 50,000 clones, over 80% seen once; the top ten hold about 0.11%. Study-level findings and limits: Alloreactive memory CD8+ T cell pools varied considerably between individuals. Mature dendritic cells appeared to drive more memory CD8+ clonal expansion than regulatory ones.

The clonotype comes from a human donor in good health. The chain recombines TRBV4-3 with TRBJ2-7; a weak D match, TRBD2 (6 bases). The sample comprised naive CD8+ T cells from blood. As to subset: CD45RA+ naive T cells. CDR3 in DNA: TGCGCCAGCAGCCCCAGACTAGCCTACGAGCAGTACTTC. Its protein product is CASSPRLAYEQYF.